The TCR beta chain under discussion was sequenced for a study of cytomegalovirus exposure and HLA in healthy donors. Study-level information: HLA-typed donors were the source of approximately 80 million unique TCRs held in an early data release. Among the approximately 380 donors who were genotyped, roughly 86% fell in the genetic ancestry cluster that is associated with self-reported Caucasian donors.

Researchers ran the PCR with 60 Vbeta and 13 Jbeta primers. Sequencing used immunoSEQ multiplex PCR; TCRdb keeps in-frame clones, though not all of them. The sample lists about 190,000 clones; over 60% were seen once. CDR3 length: 15 residues. The V gene end was trimmed by 4 bases and the J gene end by 1 base; junction bases not matched to a gene: 3. Germline CDR1 and CDR2: SNHLY and FYNNEI. The chain links TRBV2 to TRBJ2-7; 11 bases are a match to TRBD2. The sequence was collected from a woman aged 40 to 50 in good health and CMV-seronegative. Specimen: PBMCs. Here the CDR3 reads CASSVGTSGSYEQYF. DNA of the CDR3: TGTGCCAGCAGTGTTGGGACTAGCGGTTCCTACGAGCAGTACTTC.